This TCR beta chain emerged from a study of cytomegalovirus exposure and HLA in healthy donors. Study details: HLA-typed donors contributed about 85 million unique TCRs, which were held in an early data release. The study's findings and limits: Because they were indistinguishable, some V segments, including TRBV6-2 and TRBV6-3, were excluded. The study flagged about 160 TCR beta chains as cytomegalovirus-associated.

The study ran its PCR with 60 Vbeta and 13 Jbeta primers. Repertoires were generated with immunoSEQ multiplex PCR, while TCRdb's copy carries only in-frame clones and drops some. The sample lists some 200,000 clones; around 75% were seen once. Nominal health characterized the donors when sampled, though unrecorded immune exposures were likely. In regard to this clone: Its antigen is currently unknown.

In germline, CDR1 is MNHNS, CDR2 SASEGT. The CDR3 is 12 residues long. Deletions cut 3 bases from V and 5 bases from J, with 8 bases between. This chain connects TRBV6-1 to TRBJ2-7; no clear D. Specimen: PBMCs. This sequence was found in a man between 35 and 55 years old in good health and CMV-seropositive. Written as DNA, the CDR3 is TGTGCCAGCAGTGAGCTTCGGGACGAGCAGTACTTC. It specifies CASSELRDEQYF.